This TCR beta chain was profiled in a study of T cells in Graves' hyperthyroidism and ophthalmopathy (dated by TCRdb to between 2019 and 2020). Notes on the research overall: Peripheral blood samples were taken at the time of initial diagnosis, prior to any treatment. To identify TCR V-J signatures that set the groups apart, the researchers used a discovery cohort of about a hundred patients, made up of about 44 with Graves' ophthalmopathy and about 60 with stable Graves' hyperthyroidism. Prospective prediction of ophthalmopathy was tested in an independent validation cohort of approximately 19 hyperthyroidism patients and around 16 patients who later progressed to ophthalmopathy. The approximately 90 discovery patients were divided at random into training and test sets in a 7:3 ratio. In about 6 Graves' hyperthyroidism patients, the study also compared T-cell repertoires from thyroid tissue with T-cell repertoires from blood. After sampling, hyperthyroidism patients received methimazole starting at 30 mg daily, and ophthalmopathy patients received high-dose intravenous methylprednisolone. TCR Vbeta CDR3 sequencing of 140 or so peripheral blood samples (about 45 ophthalmopathy, 75 hyperthyroidism and about 17 progressor patients) is reported in the paper.

Amplification of TCR beta CDR3 regions was carried out from RNA transcripts. The first round of RT-PCR for the TCR CDR3 was performed with the HTBI primer set and the Qiagen OneStep RT-PCR kit. Libraries were constructed in a second round of multiplex PCR, after which size selection and purification were performed. Sequencing of the libraries was done on an Illumina HiSeq2000 using paired-end 100 bp reads. The source study handled its data this way. Raw data were processed with SOAPnuke, discarding reads with adapters, uncalled bases, mean Phred below 15, or no exact constant-primer or identifier match. High-quality paired reads were merged using COPE v1.2.5, and each unique nucleotide sequence was defined as a clonotype. MiTCR v1.1 was used to align the clonotypes against IMGT TRBV, TRBD and TRBJ reference segments. Only V-J combinations with frequency above 0.0001, covering 99% to 99.2% of repertoires, were analysed. A TCS score was defined as the ratio between F50 (clonal expansion) and ExV (chaos), using BLOSUM62-based TCRdist between CDR3 peptides within each V-J. Welch's t-statistics and random forest reduced around 520 V-J features to 13, which were used in a naive Bayes classifier (R e1071). TCRdb trimmed public reads at Q25 via fastp, called clones via MiXCR and kept in-frame beta chains. Rows are combined by CDR3 protein, so each entry shows the most common genes and DNA. Here the V and J calls rest on TCRdb's processing, not on the authors' analysis. The sample table lists hundreds of thousands of distinct CDR3 sequences, about 20% of them with a count of one. The top ten clonotypes cover about 45% of the sample.

In the ophthalmopathy patients, disease was moderately to severely active, with a Clinical Activity Score of 3 or more, a NOSPECS grade of 4 or more, and a duration of less than 3 months. The study excluded patients with uncontrolled infections, other autoimmune diseases, pregnancy or lactation. Diagnoses were established on the basis of clinical symptoms, serum thyroxine and TRAb, thyroid ultrasound, and orbital computed tomography. PBMCs were separated from under 11 ml of fresh peripheral blood using Ficoll-Paque density gradient centrifugation. Trizol reagent was used to extract total RNA, and RNA quality was then checked on an Agilent 2100 Bioanalyzer. On this clonotype: Its antigen remains undetermined. Base qualities are missing; no much larger clone stands one base away.

V sheds 1 base and J sheds 7 bases, leaving 14 bases between their ends. The germline V gene gives CDR1 as MNHNS and CDR2 as SASEGT. Spanning cysteine to phenylalanine, the CDR3 consists of 15 amino acids. Only the CDR3 region is kept as DNA, spanning 45 bases read in frame from base 1. Results the study describes overall, beyond this receptor: In validation, the model predicted progression to ophthalmopathy with 60% to 71% sensitivity and 72% to 85% specificity, a median of approximately 6.5 months before onset. Most expanded thyroid clonotypes (frequency above 0.001) were also detected in blood, a finding suggesting that blood repertoires may reflect thyroid immune responses. No statistical method was used to fix the sample size in advance, and group allocation was not hidden from the investigators. A 13 V-J signature model separated ophthalmopathy from stable hyperthyroidism, with over 85% sensitivity and 81.08% specificity in cross-validation and 80%/75% in testing.

The source material was blood. The chain employs TRBV6-1 and TRBJ1-5; possibly the D gene is TRBD1, per 6 matching bases. This TCR derives from a man between 35 and 55 years old with Graves' ophthalmopathy. Here is the DNA: TGTGCCAGCAGTGAAGTCGGCCCAGGGGCACAGCCCCAGCATTTT. Its translation reads: CASSEVGPGAQPQHF.